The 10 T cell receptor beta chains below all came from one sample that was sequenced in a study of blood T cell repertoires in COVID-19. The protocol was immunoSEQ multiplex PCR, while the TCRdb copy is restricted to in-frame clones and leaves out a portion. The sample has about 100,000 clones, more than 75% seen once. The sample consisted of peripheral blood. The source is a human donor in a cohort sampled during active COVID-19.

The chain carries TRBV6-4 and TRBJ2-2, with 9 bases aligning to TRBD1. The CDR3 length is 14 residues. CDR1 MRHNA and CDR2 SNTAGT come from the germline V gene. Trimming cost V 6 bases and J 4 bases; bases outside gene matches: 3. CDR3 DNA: TGTGCCAGCAGGGCGACAGGGGGCACCGGGGAGCTGTTTTTT. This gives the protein CASRATGGTGELFF.

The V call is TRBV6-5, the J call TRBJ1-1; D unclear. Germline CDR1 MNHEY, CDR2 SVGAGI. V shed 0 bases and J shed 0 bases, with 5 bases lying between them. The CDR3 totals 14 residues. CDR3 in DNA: TGTGCCAGCAGTTACTCAGCGGTGAACACTGAAGCTTTCTTT. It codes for CASSYSAVNTEAFF.

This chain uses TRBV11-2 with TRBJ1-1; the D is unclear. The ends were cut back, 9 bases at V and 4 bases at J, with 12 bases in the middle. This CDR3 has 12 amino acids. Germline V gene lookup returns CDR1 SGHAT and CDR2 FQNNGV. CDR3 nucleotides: TGTGCCAGTTCGGTATTTAGCACTGAAGCTTTCTTT. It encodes CASSVFSTEAFF.

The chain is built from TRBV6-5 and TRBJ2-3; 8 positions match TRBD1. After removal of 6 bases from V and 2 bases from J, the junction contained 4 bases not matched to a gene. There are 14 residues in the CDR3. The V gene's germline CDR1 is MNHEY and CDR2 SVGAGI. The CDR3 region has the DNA TGTGCCAGCAGAAGGACAGGGCCCACAGATACGCAGTATTTT. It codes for CASRRTGPTDTQYF.

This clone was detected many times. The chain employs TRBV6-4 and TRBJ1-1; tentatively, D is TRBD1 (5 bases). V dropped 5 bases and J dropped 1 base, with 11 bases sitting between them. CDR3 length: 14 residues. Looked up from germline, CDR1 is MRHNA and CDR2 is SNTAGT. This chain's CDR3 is CASSPGGANTEAFF. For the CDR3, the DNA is TGTGCCAGCAGTCCCGGCGGGGCGAACACTGAAGCTTTCTTT.

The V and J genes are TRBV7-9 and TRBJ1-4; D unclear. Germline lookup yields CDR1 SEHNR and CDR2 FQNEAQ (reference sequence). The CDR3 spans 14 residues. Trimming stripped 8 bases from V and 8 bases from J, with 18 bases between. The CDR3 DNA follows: TGTGCCAGCTCCTTAGGGAGTATGGAAGAAAAACTGTTTTTT. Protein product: CASSLGSMEEKLFF. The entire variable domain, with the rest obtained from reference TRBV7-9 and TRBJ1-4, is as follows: DTGVSQNPRHKITKRGQNVTFRCDPISEHNRLYWYRQTLGQGPEFLTYFQNEAQLEKSRLLSDRFSAERPKGSFSTLEIQRTEQGDSAMYLCASSLGSMEEKLFFGSGTQLSVL.

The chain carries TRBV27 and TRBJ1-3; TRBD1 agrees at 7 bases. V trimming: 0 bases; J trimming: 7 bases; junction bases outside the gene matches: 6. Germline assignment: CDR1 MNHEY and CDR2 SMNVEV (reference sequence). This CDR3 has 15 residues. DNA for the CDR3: TGTGCCAGCAGTTTATCGTTATCACAGGGGAACACCATATATTTT. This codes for CASSLSLSQGNTIYF.

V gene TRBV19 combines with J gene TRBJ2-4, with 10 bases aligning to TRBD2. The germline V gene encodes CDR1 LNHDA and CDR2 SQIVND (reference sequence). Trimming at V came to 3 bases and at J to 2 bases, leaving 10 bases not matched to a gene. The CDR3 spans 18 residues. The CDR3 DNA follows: TGTGCCAGTAGTATCTCTCTAGCGGGGGACCCTTCCAAAAACATTCAGTACTTC. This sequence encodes CASSISLAGDPSKNIQYF.

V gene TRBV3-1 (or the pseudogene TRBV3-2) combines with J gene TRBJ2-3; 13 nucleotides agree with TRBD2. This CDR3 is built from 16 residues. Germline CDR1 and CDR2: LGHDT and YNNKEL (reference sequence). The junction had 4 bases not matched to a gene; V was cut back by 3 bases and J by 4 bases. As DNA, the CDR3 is TGTGCCAGCAGCCAGCAACTAGCGGGGGGGCCAGATACGCAGTATTTT. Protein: CASSQQLAGGPDTQYF.

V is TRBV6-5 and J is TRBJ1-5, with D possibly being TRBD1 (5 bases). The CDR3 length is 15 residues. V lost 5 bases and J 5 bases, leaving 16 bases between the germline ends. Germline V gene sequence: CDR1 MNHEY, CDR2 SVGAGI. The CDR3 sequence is CASSTSGGKYQPQHF. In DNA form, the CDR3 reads TGTGCCAGCAGTACCAGCGGGGGAAAATATCAGCCCCAGCATTTT.